The entry that follows covers one TCR beta chain sequence. RNA transcripts provided the source from which TCR beta CDR3 regions were amplified. HTBI primers were used for first-round RT-PCR of the TCR CDR3. TCRdb processed the multiplex PCR reads anew with MiXCR; each CDR3 protein has one entry. The sample has fewer than 500,000 distinct CDR3 sequences; under 15% are singletons. The data were taken from a study of T cells in Graves' hyperthyroidism and ophthalmopathy. From germline, CDR1 is SGHRS and CDR2 YFSETQ. Losses at the gene ends were 3 bases for V and 6 bases for J; bases not matched to a gene: 5. The CDR3 spans 13 residues.

The genes are TRBV5-1 and TRBJ2-7; 8 bases are a match to TRBD2. This clonotype was obtained from a man younger than 35 with Graves' ophthalmopathy. The sample was blood. The CDR3 nucleotides read TGCGCCAGCAGCTCGGACGGGGGGGGCGAGCAGTACTTC. This encodes CASSSDGGGEQYF.